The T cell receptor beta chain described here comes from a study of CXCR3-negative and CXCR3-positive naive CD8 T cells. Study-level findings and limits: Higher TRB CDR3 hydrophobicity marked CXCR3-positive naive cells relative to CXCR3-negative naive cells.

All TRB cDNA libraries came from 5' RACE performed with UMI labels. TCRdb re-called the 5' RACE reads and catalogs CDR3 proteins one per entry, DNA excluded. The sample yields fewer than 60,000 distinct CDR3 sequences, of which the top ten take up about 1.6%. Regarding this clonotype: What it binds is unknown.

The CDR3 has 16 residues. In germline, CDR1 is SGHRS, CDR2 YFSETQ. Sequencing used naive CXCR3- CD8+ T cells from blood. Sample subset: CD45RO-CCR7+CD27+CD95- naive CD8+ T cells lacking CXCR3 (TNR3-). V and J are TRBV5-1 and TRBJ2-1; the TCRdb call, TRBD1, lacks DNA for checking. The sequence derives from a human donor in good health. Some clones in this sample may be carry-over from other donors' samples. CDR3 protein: CASSLKAGASNDEQFF.